Presented here are 11 T cell receptor beta chains from one specimen sequenced in a study of blood T cell repertoires in COVID-19. Sequencing used immunoSEQ multiplex PCR; TCRdb keeps in-frame clones, though not all of them. The sample lists roughly 360,000 clones, over 75% seen once, with around 1.3% in the top ten. Sequencing was carried out using PBMCs or T cells enriched from blood (not recorded which). These receptors were taken from a man aged 30 to 39 who had recovered from COVID-19.

This CDR3 reads CASSHRERVSTGNTIYF. CDR3 nucleotide sequence: TGTGCCAGCTCACACAGGGAACGGGTCTCCACTGGAAACACCATATATTTT. This rearrangement joins TRBV18 to TRBJ1-3; perhaps TRBD1 as D (6 bases). Trimming took 4 bases from V and 2 from J, leaving 18 bases between them. The CDR3 is 17 amino acids. CDR1 is KGHSH, CDR2 LQKENI, per germline.

J is TRBJ2-5 and V is TRBV5-1; D may be TRBD1 (5 bases). Germline-derived CDR1 and CDR2 are SGHRS and YFSETQ. Trimming took off 6 bases at V and 4 bases at J, with 13 bases between the two ends. CDR3 size: 13 residues. The CDR3 bases are TGCGCCAGCAACCAGGGATCAGGAGAGACCCAGTACTTC. It translates to CASNQGSGETQYF.

The gene calls are TRBV5-4 and TRBJ2-7; 7 nucleotides align to TRBD2. This CDR3 is 14 amino acids long. V lost 4 bases, J lost 4 bases, and 8 bases stayed unmatched. CDR1 and CDR2 from the germline V gene are SGHNT and YYREEE (reference sequence). CDR3 DNA sequence: TGTGCCAGCAGCCCCGCCGGCGGGGGTTACGAGCAGTACTTC. It encodes CASSPAGGGYEQYF.

The rearrangement joins TRBV19 to TRBJ1-2; a possible D gene is TRBD1 (5 bases). This CDR3 has 14 residues. The V end lost 7 bases, the J end lost 3 bases, and 15 bases lay between the germline ends. Per germline, CDR1 LNHDA and CDR2 SQIVND (reference sequence). The CDR3 loop reads CASIGGARDYGYTF. The CDR3 DNA sequence: TGTGCCAGTATCGGGGGAGCGCGGGACTATGGCTACACCTTC.

This chain connects TRBV7-9 to TRBJ1-3, with 9 nucleotides matching TRBD1. V lost 8 bases to trimming and J lost 1 base; unmatched junction nucleotides: 3. Per germline, CDR1 SEHNR and CDR2 FQNEAQ (reference sequence). The CDR3 contains 14 residues. CDR3 coding DNA: TGTGCCAGCTGGGACAGGGCGTCTGGAAACACCATATATTTT. This codes for CASWDRASGNTIYF.

This sequence joins TRBV7-9 and TRBJ2-7; D unclear. The ends were cut back, 5 bases at V and 7 bases at J, with 24 bases in the middle. Germline loops: CDR1 SEHNR, CDR2 FQNEAQ (reference sequence). The CDR3 runs 16 residues. The CDR3 DNA reads as TGTGCCAGCAGCCACCTTGTCCAGAGCCTAGGATCGGAGCAGTACTTC. It encodes CASSHLVQSLGSEQYF.

The V and J genes are TRBV25-1 and TRBJ1-2; D is unclear. V lost 5 bases, J lost 5 bases, and 12 bases lay in between. The CDR3 covers 13 residues. Germline V gene lookup returns CDR1 MGHDK and CDR2 SYGVNS. The CDR3 spells CASSLDGRYGYTF. CDR3 bases: TGTGCCAGCAGTCTTGACGGGAGGTATGGCTACACCTTC.

The chain recombines TRBV5-6 with TRBJ2-5, with a weak D call TRBD1 (6 bases). V was clipped by 3 bases and J by 4 bases, with 19 bases between them. Looked up from germline, CDR1 is SGHDT and CDR2 is YYEEEE. The CDR3 is made up of 16 amino acids. The CDR3 loop is CASSSPPSTGGETQYF. The CDR3 bases are TGTGCCAGCAGCTCCCCCCCCTCGACAGGTGGAGAGACCCAGTACTTC.

The chain is built from TRBV23-1 and TRBJ1-6, with 7 nucleotides matching TRBD1. TRBV23-1 is an ORF, with its function uncertain. This CDR3 is built from 18 residues. V shed 1 base, J shed 5 bases, and the junction held 11 bases outside the gene matches. The CDR3 DNA reads as TGCGCCAGCAGTCAATACATCCTACCGGGACAGAATAATTCACCCCTCCACTTT. Its translation: CASSQYILPGQNNSPLHF.

This chain connects TRBV6-5 to TRBJ1-2; 7 bases map to TRBD1. J lost 1 base, V lost 6 bases, and 8 bases had no gene match. The CDR3 runs to 15 residues. Germline V lookup: CDR1 MNHEY, CDR2 SVGAGI. The CDR3 region is CASRDPGGLNYGYTF. DNA of the CDR3: TGTGCCAGCAGGGATCCAGGGGGACTTAACTATGGCTACACCTTC.

The sample holds one count of this clone. The chain couples TRBV5-5 to TRBJ2-5; D uncertain. The germline CDR1 and CDR2 sequences are SGHKS and YYEKEE (reference sequence). The V gene lost 5 bases and the J gene lost 4 bases, with 12 bases spanning the gap. The CDR3 is 13 amino acids. The CDR3 sequence is CASSFRQGETQYF. For the CDR3, the DNA is TGTGCCAGCAGTTTCCGACAAGGAGAGACCCAGTACTTC.